This TCR beta chain was recorded in a study of long-term antiretroviral therapy in people with HIV. Germline CDR1 and CDR2: SGHRS and YFSETQ. V lost 0 bases, J lost 2 bases, and 9 bases lay in between. The CDR3 totals 14 residues. Running of the v3.0 immunoSEQ assay took place at survey level. Here immunoSEQ multiplex PCR was the method, and the copy in TCRdb shows in-frame clones only, minus some. Of about 22,000 clones detected, roughly four fifths appear once; the ten largest clones hold 15% to 20%. This clonotype originated in a middle-aged man with HIV. The V and J genes are TRBV5-1 and TRBJ2-7; D might be TRBD1 (5 bases). Sequencing used unsorted PBMCs, obtained 0.5 years before starting antiretroviral therapy. CDR3: CASSLETETYEQYF. The CDR3 nucleotides are TGCGCCAGCAGCTTGGAGACAGAGACCTACGAGCAGTACTTC.